This record looks at one TCR beta chain sequence and its context. This record comes from a study of blood T cell repertoires in COVID-19. Study overall: COVID-19 samples from acute and convalescent phases originated in the United States, Italy and Spain. Sources were T cells, B-cell-depleted T cells, or PBMCs; the material itself was cDNA or gDNA.

Authors' data handling: Cell counts per sample came from amplifying reference gene primers. Sequenced by immunoSEQ multiplex PCR; TCRdb stores in-frame clones only, minus some. V, J and clone size derive from that table, while D and trimming were established from the DNA sequence. The profile covers about 110,000 clones, with 70% to 75% appearing a single time and less than 1% taken by the ten largest. Trimming removed 3 bases from V and 3 bases from J, with 15 bases in between. CDR1 SGHAT and CDR2 FQNNGV come from the germline V gene. The CDR3 sequence is 15 residues long. The source of this sequence is a human donor with acute or convalescent COVID-19. The donor label of this sample is uncertain. The rearrangement uses TRBV11-2 and TRBJ2-7, with D perhaps matching TRBD1 (6 bases). Sequencing was carried out using peripheral blood. The CDR3 region is CASSFLTGTYYEQYF. The CDR3 nucleotides are TGTGCCAGCAGCTTTCTGACAGGCACTTACTACGAGCAGTACTTC.